This passage covers 20 T cell receptor beta chains from one sample sequenced in a study of CD8 T cells in Susac syndrome. RNA totalling about 0.45 to 1 ug underwent reverse transcription with random hexamers. TCRdb re-called the immunoSEQ multiplex PCR reads through MiXCR, storing one row per CDR3 protein. The profile shows hundreds of thousands of distinct CDR3 sequences, 70% to 90% of them singletons. The sample comprised CD8+ T cells from PBMCs. The receptors stem from a human donor with multiple sclerosis.

The rearrangement uses TRBV6-1 and TRBJ2-1; TRBD2 agrees at 9 bases. Germline CDR1 reads MNHNS; CDR2 reads SASEGT. The CDR3 contains 16 residues. The junction had 8 bases not matched to a gene; V was cut back by 3 bases and J by 5 bases. In nucleotides, the CDR3 is TGTGCCAGCAGTGATTTCAGGCTAGCGGGGAACAATGAGCAGTTCTTC. Translating gives CASSDFRLAGNNEQFF.

The chain is built from TRBV7-3 and TRBJ2-7, with 11 nucleotides matching TRBD2. CDR1 SGHTA and CDR2 FQGTGA come from the germline V gene. The length of the CDR3 is 13 residues. V trimming: 5 bases; J trimming: 10 bases; junction bases outside the gene matches: 7. The CDR3 protein is CASSQTSGRRQYF. The CDR3 coding sequence is TGTGCCAGCAGCCAAACTAGCGGGAGAAGACAGTACTTC. Full variable domain (remainder filled in from reference TRBV7-3 and TRBJ2-7): GAGVSQTPSNKVTEKGKYVELRCDPISGHTALYWYRQSLGQGPEFLIYFQGTGAADDSGLPNDRFFAVRPEGSVSTLKIQRTERGDSAVYLCASSQTSGRRQYFGPGTRLTVT.

This chain uses TRBV27 with TRBJ2-7; 8 bases line up with TRBD2. The CDR3 sequence is 17 residues long. Germline trimming cut 0 bases from V and 9 bases from J; bases unmatched to any gene: 16. CDR1 and CDR2 from the germline V gene are MNHEY and SMNVEV (reference sequence). CDR3 coding DNA: TGTGCCAGCAGTTTATCGTTCGGGACGGGGGGGCCGAGCGGGCAGTACTTC. It encodes CASSLSFGTGGPSGQYF.

CDR3 loop: CASSDTGDRHYEQYF. CDR3 bases: TGTGCCAGCAGCGATACAGGGGACCGCCACTACGAGCAGTACTTC. The chain employs TRBV7-9 and TRBJ2-7; 7 bases are a match to TRBD1. The CDR3 loop spans 15 amino acids. Germline CDR1 and CDR2: SEHNR and FQNEAQ (reference sequence). With 5 bases clipped from V and 3 bases from J, the junction kept 10 bases outside the gene matches.

The rearrangement joins TRBV4-1 to TRBJ1-5; D unresolved. Trimming shortened V by 1 base and J by 0 bases, and 10 bases separated the two germline ends. The CDR3 has 16 amino acids. Germline V gene lookup returns CDR1 MGHRA and CDR2 YSYEKL. The CDR3 DNA is TGCGCCAGCAGCCAAGTTCGAGTAGATAGCAATCAGCCCCAGCATTTT. It translates to CASSQVRVDSNQPQHF.

This chain links TRBV7-9 with TRBJ2-7; 9 nucleotides align to TRBD1. The CDR3 loop spans 14 amino acids. Unmatched junction bases numbered 4, after V lost 4 bases and J lost 3 bases. Germline V gene data show CDR1 as SEHNR and CDR2 as FQNEAQ (reference sequence). CDR3: CASSWGQGIYEQYF. CDR3 nucleotide sequence: TGTGCCAGCAGCTGGGGACAGGGTATCTACGAGCAGTACTTC.

The chain carries TRBV27 and TRBJ1-2; the D gene is possibly TRBD1 (5 bases). This CDR3 is built from 15 residues. V was cut by 5 bases and J by 2 bases, with 15 bases left in between. Germline V CDR1 and CDR2: MNHEY, SMNVEV (reference sequence). For the CDR3, the DNA is TGTGCCAGCAGTGGGGGGAACAGCCCGAACTATGGCTACACCTTC. It specifies CASSGGNSPNYGYTF.

J is TRBJ2-3 and V is TRBV5-1; tentatively, D is TRBD2 (7 bases). The germline gives CDR1 SGHRS, CDR2 YFSETQ. There are 14 residues in the CDR3. The V end lost 4 bases, the J end lost 4 bases, and 13 bases lay between the germline ends. DNA for the CDR3: TGCGCCAGCAGCGCCCGAGGGGGGGCAGATACGCAGTATTTT. This encodes CASSARGGADTQYF.

This rearrangement joins TRBV11-2 to TRBJ1-2, with TRBD1 identical over 8 bases. The CDR3 covers 14 residues. The ends lost 5 bases at V and 4 bases at J; junction bases unmatched: 6. CDR1 and CDR2 from the germline V gene are SGHAT and FQNNGV. The CDR3 DNA follows: TGTGCCAGCAGCCGTTCCACAGGGGGCTATGGCTACACCTTC. It codes for CASSRSTGGYGYTF.

The rearrangement uses TRBV20-1 and TRBJ1-6, with D unresolved. Trimming removed 5 bases from V and 2 bases from J, with 10 bases in between. Germline V gene sequence: CDR1 DFQATT, CDR2 SNEGSKA (reference sequence). The CDR3 extends over 14 amino acids. The CDR3 protein is CSAPDMTYNSPLHF. The CDR3 DNA reads as TGCAGTGCTCCAGACATGACCTATAATTCACCCCTCCACTTT.

This chain joins TRBV30 and TRBJ2-1; D is unclear. Germline CDR1 GTSNPN, CDR2 SVGIG (reference sequence). The CDR3 covers 14 residues. Trimming removed 2 bases at V and 0 bases at J, with 8 bases between. Here the CDR3 reads CAWSYVSSYNEQFF. The CDR3 region has the DNA TGTGCCTGGAGTTACGTAAGCTCCTACAATGAGCAGTTCTTC.

The chain couples TRBV30 to TRBJ1-1; no definite D call. The CDR3 consists of 11 residues. Trimming stripped 4 bases from V and 7 bases from J, with 10 bases between. Germline loops: CDR1 GTSNPN, CDR2 SVGIG (reference sequence). CDR3 bases: TGTGCCTGGACAGGCCTAAATGAAGCTTTCTTT. This encodes CAWTGLNEAFF.

The chain has TRBV25-1 and TRBJ2-1; 10 bases map to TRBD2. V lost 3 bases and J lost 10; bases outside the gene matches: 9. The CDR3 spans 15 residues. CDR1 is MGHDK, CDR2 SYGVNS, per germline. The CDR3 coding sequence is TGTGCCAGCAGTGACGGTGTGAGTAGCGGGAGGGAGCAGTTCTTC. It yields the protein CASSDGVSSGREQFF.

The V gene is TRBV28, the J gene TRBJ1-1; no reliable D call. Looked up from germline, CDR1 is MDHEN and CDR2 is SYDVKM. V was clipped by 6 bases and J by 0 bases, with 8 bases between them. The length of the CDR3 is 13 residues. CDR3 protein: CASSQAVNTEAFF. Written as DNA, the CDR3 is TGTGCCAGCAGCCAGGCCGTGAACACTGAAGCTTTCTTT.

The CDR3 DNA reads as TGTGCCAGCAGTTTATCCCCCCACGAGGCCTATAATGAAAAACTGTTTTTT. Amino acid sequence: CASSLSPHEAYNEKLFF. The chain uses TRBV28 and TRBJ1-4; D is uncertain. V dropped 1 base and J dropped 4 bases, with 16 bases sitting between them. This CDR3 has 17 residues. CDR1 is MDHEN and CDR2 is SYDVKM in the germline V gene.

This clonotype was observed once. The chain links TRBV20-1 to TRBJ2-7, with D tentatively TRBD1 or TRBD2 (5 bases each). Trimming cost V 6 bases and J 0 bases, with 15 bases left between them. This CDR3 comprises 14 residues. Germline CDR1 is DFQATT and CDR2 is SNEGSKA (reference sequence). The CDR3 DNA sequence: TGCAGTGCCGACCGAACGGGGCTCTCCTACGAGCAGTACTTC. Residues: CSADRTGLSYEQYF.

V usage is TRBV27 and J usage is TRBJ1-1; a possible D gene is TRBD1 (6 bases). This CDR3 is built from 14 residues. The germline gives CDR1 MNHEY, CDR2 SMNVEV (reference sequence). V lost 5 bases and J 10 bases, leaving 20 bases between the germline ends. CDR3 sequence (DNA): TGTGCCAGCAGTCCCTCGTCGACAGGTAGGGTAGCTTTCTTT. Amino acid sequence: CASSPSSTGRVAFF.

The genes are TRBV28 and TRBJ1-1; D gene unclear. This CDR3 is built from 12 residues. Germline CDR1 is MDHEN and CDR2 is SYDVKM. Trimming took off 5 bases at V and 8 bases at J, with 12 bases between the two ends. The DNA of the CDR3 is TGTGCCAGCAGTGTAGCGGTCGGGGAAGCTTTCTTT. Translation gives CASSVAVGEAFF.

The chain uses TRBV27 and TRBJ1-4, with unresolved D. The CDR3 has 14 amino acids. Germline CDR1 MNHEY, CDR2 SMNVEV (reference sequence). Trimming cost V 6 bases and J 2 bases, with 10 bases left between them. This CDR3 reads CASRRIGTNEKLFF. The CDR3 DNA reads as TGTGCCAGCAGGCGGATCGGCACTAATGAAAAACTGTTTTTT.

V and J are TRBV7-9 and TRBJ1-2; D not certain. Germline V gene lookup returns CDR1 SEHNR and CDR2 FQNEAQ (reference sequence). This CDR3 is 11 amino acids long. Trimming shortened V by 2 bases and J by 7 bases, and 5 bases separated the two germline ends. CDR3 coding DNA: TGTGCCAGCAGCTTACCCAGTGGCTACACCTTC. Translation gives CASSLPSGYTF.